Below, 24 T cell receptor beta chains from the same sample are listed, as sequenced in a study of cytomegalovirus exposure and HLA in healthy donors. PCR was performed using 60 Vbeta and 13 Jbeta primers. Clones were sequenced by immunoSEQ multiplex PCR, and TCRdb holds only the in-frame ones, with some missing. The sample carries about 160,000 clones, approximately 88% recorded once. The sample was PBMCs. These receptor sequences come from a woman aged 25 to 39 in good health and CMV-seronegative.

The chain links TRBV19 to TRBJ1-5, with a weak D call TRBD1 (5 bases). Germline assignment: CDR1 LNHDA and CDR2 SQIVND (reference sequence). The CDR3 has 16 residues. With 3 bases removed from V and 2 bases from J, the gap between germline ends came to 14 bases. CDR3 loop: CASSIWRGQGNQPQHF. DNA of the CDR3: TGTGCCAGTAGTATCTGGAGGGGCCAGGGCAATCAGCCCCAGCATTTT.

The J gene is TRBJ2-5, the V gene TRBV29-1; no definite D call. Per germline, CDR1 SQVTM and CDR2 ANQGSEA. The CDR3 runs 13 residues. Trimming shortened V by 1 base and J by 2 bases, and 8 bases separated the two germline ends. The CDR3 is CSVEGYEQETQYF. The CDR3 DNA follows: TGCAGCGTTGAAGGGTACGAGCAAGAGACCCAGTACTTC.

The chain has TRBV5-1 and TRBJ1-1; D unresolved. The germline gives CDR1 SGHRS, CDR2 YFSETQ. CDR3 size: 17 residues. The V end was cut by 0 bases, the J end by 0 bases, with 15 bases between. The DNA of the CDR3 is TGCGCCAGCAGCTTGGTAAGTTCGGTAGTGGTGAACACTGAAGCTTTCTTT. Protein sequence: CASSLVSSVVVNTEAFF.

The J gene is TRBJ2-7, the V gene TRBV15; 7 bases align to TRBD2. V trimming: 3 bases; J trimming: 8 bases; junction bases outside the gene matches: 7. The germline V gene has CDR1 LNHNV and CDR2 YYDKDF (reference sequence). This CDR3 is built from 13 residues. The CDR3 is CATSSPLGGKQYF. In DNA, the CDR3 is TGTGCCACCAGCAGCCCCCTGGGGGGGAAGCAGTACTTC.

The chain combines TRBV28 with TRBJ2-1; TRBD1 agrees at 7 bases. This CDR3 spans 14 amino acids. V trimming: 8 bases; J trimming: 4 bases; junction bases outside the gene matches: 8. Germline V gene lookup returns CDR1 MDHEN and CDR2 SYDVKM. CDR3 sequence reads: CASRGGTVYNEQFF. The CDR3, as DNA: TGTGCCAGCCGTGGTGGGACAGTTTACAATGAGCAGTTCTTC.

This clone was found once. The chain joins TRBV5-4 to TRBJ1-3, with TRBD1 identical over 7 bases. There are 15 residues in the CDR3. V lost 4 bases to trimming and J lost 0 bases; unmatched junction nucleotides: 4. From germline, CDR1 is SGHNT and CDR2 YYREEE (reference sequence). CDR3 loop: CASSLGTVSGNTIYF. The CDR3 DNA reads TGTGCCAGCAGCCTCGGGACAGTCTCTGGAAACACCATATATTTT.

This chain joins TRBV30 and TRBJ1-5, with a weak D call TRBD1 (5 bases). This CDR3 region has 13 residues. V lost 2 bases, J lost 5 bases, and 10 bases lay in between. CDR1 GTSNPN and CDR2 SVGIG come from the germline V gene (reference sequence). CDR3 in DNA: TGTGCCTGGAGTACGGGGGATGATCAGCCCCAGCATTTT. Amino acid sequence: CAWSTGDDQPQHF.

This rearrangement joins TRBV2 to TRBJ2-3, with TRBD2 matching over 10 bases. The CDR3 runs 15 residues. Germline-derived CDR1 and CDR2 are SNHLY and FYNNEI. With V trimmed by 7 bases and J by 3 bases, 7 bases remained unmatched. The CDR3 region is CASTLLAGTTDTQYF. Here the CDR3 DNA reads TGTGCCAGCACCTTACTAGCGGGAACGACAGATACGCAGTATTTT.

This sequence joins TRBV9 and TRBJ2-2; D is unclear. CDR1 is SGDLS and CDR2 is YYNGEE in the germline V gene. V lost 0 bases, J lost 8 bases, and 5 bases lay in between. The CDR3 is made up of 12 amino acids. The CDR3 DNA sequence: TGTGCCAGCAGCGTAGGAGTGGGGGAGCTGTTTTTT. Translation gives CASSVGVGELFF.

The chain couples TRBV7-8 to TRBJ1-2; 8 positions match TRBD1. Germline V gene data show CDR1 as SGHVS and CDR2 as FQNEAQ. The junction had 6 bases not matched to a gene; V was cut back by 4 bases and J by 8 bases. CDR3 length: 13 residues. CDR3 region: CASSYQGAGGYTF. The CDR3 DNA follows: TGTGCCAGCAGCTACCAGGGGGCGGGAGGCTACACCTTC.

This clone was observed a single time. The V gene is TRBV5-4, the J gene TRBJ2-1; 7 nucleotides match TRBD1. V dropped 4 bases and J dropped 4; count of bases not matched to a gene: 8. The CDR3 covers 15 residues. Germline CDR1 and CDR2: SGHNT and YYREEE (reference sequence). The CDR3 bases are TGTGCCAGCAGCCACCGGGACAGCCGTTACAATGAGCAGTTCTTC. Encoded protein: CASSHRDSRYNEQFF.

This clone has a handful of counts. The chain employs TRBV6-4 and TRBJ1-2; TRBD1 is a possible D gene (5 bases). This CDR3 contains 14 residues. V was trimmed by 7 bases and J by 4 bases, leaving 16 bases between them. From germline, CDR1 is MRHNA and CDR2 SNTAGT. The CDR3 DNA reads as TGTGCCAGCAACCCGGGGGAGGGTGGCTATGGCTACACCTTC. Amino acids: CASNPGEGGYGYTF.

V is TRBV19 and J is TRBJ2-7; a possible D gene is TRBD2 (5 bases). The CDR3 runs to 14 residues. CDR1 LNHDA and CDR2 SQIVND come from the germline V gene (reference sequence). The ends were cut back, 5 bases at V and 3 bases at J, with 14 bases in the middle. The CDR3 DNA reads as TGTGCCAGTAGTTTCGCAAACCGGGGCTACGAGCAGTACTTC. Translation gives CASSFANRGYEQYF.

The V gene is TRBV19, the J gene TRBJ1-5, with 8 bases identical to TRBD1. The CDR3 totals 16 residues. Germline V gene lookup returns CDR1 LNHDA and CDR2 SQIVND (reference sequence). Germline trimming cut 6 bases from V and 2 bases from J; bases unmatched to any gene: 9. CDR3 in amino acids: CASSEGTGWGNQPQHF. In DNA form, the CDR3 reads TGTGCCAGTAGCGAAGGGACAGGCTGGGGCAATCAGCCCCAGCATTTT.

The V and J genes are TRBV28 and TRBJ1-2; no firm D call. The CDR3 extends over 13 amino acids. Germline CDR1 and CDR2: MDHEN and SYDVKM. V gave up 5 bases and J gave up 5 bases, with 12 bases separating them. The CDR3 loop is CASSNIARYGYTF. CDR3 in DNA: TGTGCCAGCAGTAACATCGCACGTTATGGCTACACCTTC.

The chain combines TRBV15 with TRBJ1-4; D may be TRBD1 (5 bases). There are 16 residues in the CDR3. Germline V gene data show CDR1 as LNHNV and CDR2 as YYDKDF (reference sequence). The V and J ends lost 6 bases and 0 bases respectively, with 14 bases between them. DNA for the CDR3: TGTGCCACCAGTGCAGGGAATTTTGCAACTAATGAAAAACTGTTTTTT. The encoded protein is CATSAGNFATNEKLFF.

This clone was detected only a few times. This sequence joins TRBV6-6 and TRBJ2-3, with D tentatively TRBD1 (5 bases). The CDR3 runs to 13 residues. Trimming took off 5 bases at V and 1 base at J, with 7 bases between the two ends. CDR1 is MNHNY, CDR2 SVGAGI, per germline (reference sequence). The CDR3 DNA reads TGTGCCAGCAGTCTACAGGGCACAGATACGCAGTATTTT. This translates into CASSLQGTDTQYF.

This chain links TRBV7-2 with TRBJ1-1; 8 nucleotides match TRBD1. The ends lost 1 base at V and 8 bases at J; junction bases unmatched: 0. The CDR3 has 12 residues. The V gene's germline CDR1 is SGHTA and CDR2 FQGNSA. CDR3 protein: CASSLGQGEAFF. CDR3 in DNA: TGTGCCAGCAGCTTAGGACAGGGGGAAGCTTTCTTT.

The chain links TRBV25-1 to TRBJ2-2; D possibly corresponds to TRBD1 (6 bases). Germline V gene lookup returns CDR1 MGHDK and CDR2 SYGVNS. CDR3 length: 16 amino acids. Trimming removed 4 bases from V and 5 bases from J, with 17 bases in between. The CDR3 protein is CASSGETGAGTGELFF. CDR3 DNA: TGTGCCAGCAGTGGGGAGACAGGCGCCGGAACCGGGGAGCTGTTTTTT. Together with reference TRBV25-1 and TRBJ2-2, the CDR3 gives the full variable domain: EADIYQTPRYLVIGTGKKITLECSQTMGHDKMYWYQQDPGMELHLIHYSYGVNSTEKGDLSSESTVSRIRTEHFPLTLESARPSHTSQYLCASSGETGAGTGELFFGEGSRLTVL.

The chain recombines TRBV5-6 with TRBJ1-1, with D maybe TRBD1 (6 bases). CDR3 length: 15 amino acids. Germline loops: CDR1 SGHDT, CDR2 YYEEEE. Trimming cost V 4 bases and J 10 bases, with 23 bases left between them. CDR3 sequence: CASSLIRDILRRAFF. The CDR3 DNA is TGTGCCAGCAGCCTTATTAGGGACATTCTGCGGAGAGCTTTCTTT.

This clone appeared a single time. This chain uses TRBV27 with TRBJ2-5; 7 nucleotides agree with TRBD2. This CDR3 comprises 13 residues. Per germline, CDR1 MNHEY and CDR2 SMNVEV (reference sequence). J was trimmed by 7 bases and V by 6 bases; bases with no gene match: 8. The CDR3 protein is CASSPIGRATQYF. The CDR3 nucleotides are TGTGCCAGCAGCCCGATTGGGAGGGCGACCCAGTACTTC.

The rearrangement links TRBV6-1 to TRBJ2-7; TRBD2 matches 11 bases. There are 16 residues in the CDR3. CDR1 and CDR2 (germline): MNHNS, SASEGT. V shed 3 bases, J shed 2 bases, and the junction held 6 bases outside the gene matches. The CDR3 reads CASSDRASGRTYEQYF. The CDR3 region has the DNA TGTGCCAGCAGTGATCGGGCTAGCGGGAGGACCTACGAGCAGTACTTC.

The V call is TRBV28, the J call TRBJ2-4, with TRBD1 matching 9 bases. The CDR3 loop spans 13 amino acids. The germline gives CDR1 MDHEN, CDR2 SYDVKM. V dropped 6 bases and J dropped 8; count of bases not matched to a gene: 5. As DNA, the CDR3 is TGTGCCAGCAGGGGGGACAGGGAAGACATTCAGTACTTC. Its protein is CASRGDREDIQYF. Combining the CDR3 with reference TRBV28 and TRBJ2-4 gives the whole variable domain DVKVTQSSRYLVKRTGEKVFLECVQDMDHENMFWYRQDPGLGLRLIYFSYDVKMKEKGDIPEGYSVSREKKERFSLILESASTNQTSMYLCASRGDREDIQYFGAGTRLSVL.

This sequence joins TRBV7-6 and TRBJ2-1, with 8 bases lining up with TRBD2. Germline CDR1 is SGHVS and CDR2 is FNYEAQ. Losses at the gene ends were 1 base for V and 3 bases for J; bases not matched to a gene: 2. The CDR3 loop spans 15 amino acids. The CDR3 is CASSLVAGSYNEQFF. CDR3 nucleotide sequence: TGTGCCAGCAGCTTAGTAGCGGGAAGCTACAATGAGCAGTTCTTC.